The 31 T cell receptor beta chains presented below share a single source sample, sequenced in a study of CD8+ T cells in alopecia areata. Isolated RNA was reverse transcribed into cDNA used as the sequencing template. Sequencing used immunoSEQ multiplex PCR; TCRdb keeps in-frame clones, though not all of them. The specimen has about 19,000 clones, none found just once. Sorting used CD4, CD8alpha, NKG2D, NKG2ACE and other markers on pooled cutaneous lymph node cells. Sequencing used CD8+ T cells sorted from a lymph node. All receptors derive from a C3H/HeJ mouse with alopecia areata. The mouse strain carries the MHC haplotype H2-k.

This clone is classed as medium-sized. Mouse gene names and germline throughout. Read coverage stops 4 residues before the CDR3 terminus; the germline J gene supplies the remainder. The J gene is TRBJ2-1, the V gene TRBV19; 10 bases fit TRBD1. This CDR3 comprises 14 residues. The germline V gene encodes CDR1 FNHDT and CDR2 SITEND (reference sequence). V was pared by 4 bases and J by 4 bases, with 2 bases of the junction left unmatched. CDR3 DNA (partial): TGTGCCAGCAGTCCGGGACAGGGGTATGCT. The encoded protein is CASSPGQGYA. The complete CDR3 sequence is CASSPGQGYAEQFF.

This clone was counted many times. Mouse gene names apply. The read gets to within 4 residues of the CDR3 end, and the germline J gene fills in the rest. The chain has TRBV1 and TRBJ2-7; weak D call: TRBD1 (5 bases). This CDR3 contains 14 residues. The germline V gene encodes CDR1 NSQYPW and CDR2 LRSPGD (reference sequence). The V end lost 1 base, the J end lost 0 bases, and 7 bases lay between the germline ends. The CDR3 sequence: CTCSAGQSSYEQYF. Incomplete CDR3 DNA: TGCACCTGCAGTGCAGGACAGAGCTCCTAT.

This clone was recorded at least ten times. The genes and germline here are from mouse. Read data end 4 residues before the CDR3 end; the end is taken from the germline J gene. The chain carries TRBV13-3 and TRBJ1-1; TRBD1 agrees at 9 bases. The CDR3 sequence is 15 residues long. From germline, CDR1 is NNHDY and CDR2 SYVADS. V shed 3 bases and J 0 bases; nucleotides not matched to a gene: 3. CDR3 DNA (partial): TGTGCCAGCAGTGGGGGACAGGGTTCAAACACA. It yields the protein CASSGGQGSNT. The whole CDR3 is CASSGGQGSNTEVFF.

This clone was counted ten times or more. All gene names here are mouse names. The observed sequence ends 4 residues before the CDR3 terminus, with the missing tail filled in from the germline J gene. This chain joins TRBV1 and TRBJ2-7; 12 positions match TRBD2. Germline V gene data show CDR1 as NSQYPW and CDR2 as LRSPGD (reference sequence). The CDR3 length is 16 residues. The CDR3 reads CTCSADPDWGGYEQYF. The DNA read from the CDR3 is TGCACCTGCAGTGCAGATCCGGACTGGGGGGGTTAT.

About this clone: The gene symbols are mouse symbols. The read falls 4 residues short of the CDR3 end, and the missing part is taken from the germline J gene. The rearrangement uses TRBV13-3 and TRBJ2-4; 8 bases agree with TRBD1. The CDR3 sequence is 13 residues long. Germline lookup yields CDR1 NNHDY and CDR2 SYVADS. The part of the CDR3 DNA that was read is TGTGCCAGCAGTGGGACAGGGATGAAC. Protein sequence: CASSGTGMN. The entire CDR3 reads CASSGTGMNTLYF.

This clone was detected many times. Genes and germline come from the mouse. CDR3: CASSIGTVYAEQFF. The part of the CDR3 DNA that was read is TGTGCCAGCAGTATCGGGACAGTCTATGCT. The gene calls are TRBV19 and TRBJ2-1; the match to TRBD1 covers 7 bases. The CDR3 goes on 4 residues after the read ends, and that part is filled in from the germline J gene. The CDR3 consists of 14 residues. The V segment lost 2 bases and the J segment 3 bases; nucleotides outside the gene matches: 2. CDR1 is FNHDT, CDR2 SITEND, per germline (reference sequence).

Comments on this clone: Gene names and germline refer to mouse. The read comes to an end 4 residues before the CDR3 does, leaving the germline J gene to fill in the end. The chain uses TRBV19 and TRBJ2-5; D gene uncertain. The CDR3 runs to 14 residues. Germline V gene lookup returns CDR1 FNHDT and CDR2 SITEND (reference sequence). V was pared by 5 bases and J by 0 bases, with 10 bases between. Partial CDR3 DNA: TGTGCCAGCAGCCCACAGATTAACCAAGAC. Its translation is CASSPQINQD. The entire CDR3 reads CASSPQINQDTQYF.

Turning to this clone: Germline and genes here are mouse. The sequenced fragment ends 4 residues before the CDR3 boundary, so the rest is inferred from the germline J gene. V usage is TRBV19 and J usage is TRBJ1-2; the match to TRBD1 covers 10 bases. Germline V gene sequence: CDR1 FNHDT, CDR2 SITEND (reference sequence). The CDR3 covers 14 residues. The CDR3 protein is CASSMGDRGSDYTF. The sequenced CDR3 bases are TGTGCCAGCAGTATGGGGGACAGGGGATCC.

In this sample, this clone turned up many times. Gene names follow the mouse nomenclature. The read falls 4 residues short of the CDR3 end, and the missing part is taken from the germline J gene. V and J are TRBV13-3 and TRBJ2-5, with 7 nucleotides matching TRBD1. CDR3 length: 14 amino acids. V shed 5 bases, J shed 1 base, and the junction held 4 bases outside the gene matches. CDR1 and CDR2 (germline): NNHDY, SYVADS. The CDR3 sequence is CASSDRAHQDTQYF. CDR3 bases read: TGTGCCAGCAGCGACAGGGCACACCAAGAC. Full variable domain (missing parts from reference TRBV13-3 and TRBJ2-5): EAAVTQSPRSKVAVTGGKVTLSCHQTNNHDYMYWYRQDTGHGLRLIHYSYVADSTEKGDIPDGYKASRPSQENFSLILELASLSQTAVYFCASSDRAHQDTQYFGPGTRLLVL.

This clone was seen a few times. Genes and germline come from the mouse. Read data end 4 residues before the CDR3 end; the end is taken from the germline J gene. The chain recombines TRBV13-3 with TRBJ2-3, with D possibly TRBD2 on 7 matching bases. V dropped 2 bases and J dropped 4 bases, with 17 bases sitting between them. The germline V gene encodes CDR1 NNHDY and CDR2 SYVADS. The CDR3 sequence is 16 residues long. The CDR3 bases that were read are TGTGCCAGCAGTGAAGGGGGGCCACCTAGTCCAGAA. Translating gives CASSEGGPPSPE. The full CDR3 is CASSEGGPPSPETLYF.

This clone is labeled as medium-sized. Gene names follow the mouse nomenclature. Read sequence stops 4 residues before the CDR3 end, and the germline J gene provides the missing end. The rearrangement uses TRBV13-1 and TRBJ1-1; 8 nucleotides line up with TRBD1. The CDR3 sequence is 15 residues long. Trimming took 2 bases from V and 1 from J; bases not matched to a gene: 4. The germline CDR1 and CDR2 sequences are NSHNY and SYGAGN. Partial CDR3 DNA: TGTGCCAGCAGTGAAGCCGGACAGGGAAACACA. Translation: CASSEAGQGNT. The entire CDR3 protein reads CASSEAGQGNTEVFF.

This clone is medium-sized. Gene names are the mouse ones. The read ends 4 residues shy of where the CDR3 ends; the end is completed using the germline J gene. The chain employs TRBV1 and TRBJ2-2, with a possible D match to TRBD1 (6 bases). The CDR3 has 15 residues. Trimming cost V 1 base and J 5 bases, with 11 bases left between them. Germline V gene data show CDR1 as NSQYPW and CDR2 as LRSPGD (reference sequence). Partial CDR3 DNA: TGCACCTGCAGTGCAGTTCAGGGGAAGACCGGG. Translated, it gives CTCSAVQGKTG. The CDR3, in full, reads CTCSAVQGKTGQLYF.

With respect to this clone: Gene names follow the mouse nomenclature. Read sequence stops 4 residues before the CDR3 end, and the germline J gene provides the missing end. This sequence joins TRBV19 and TRBJ2-2; no clear D. Germline CDR1 and CDR2: FNHDT and SITEND (reference sequence). This CDR3 is built from 13 residues. Deletions cut 4 bases from V and 2 bases from J, with 6 bases between. CDR3 amino acids: CASSSSNTGQLYF. CDR3 DNA (partial): TGTGCCAGCAGTTCCAGCAACACCGGG.

This clone appeared many times. Gene names denote mouse genes. From the germline J gene comes the end of the CDR3, since the read stops 4 residues before it. The V gene is TRBV13-3, the J gene TRBJ2-5; a possible D gene is TRBD1 (6 bases). Germline V gene sequence: CDR1 NNHDY, CDR2 SYVADS. The CDR3 runs 15 residues. V was clipped by 0 bases and J by 0 bases, with 8 bases between them. The CDR3 is CASSDEGDNQDTQYF. The CDR3 DNA, read in part, is TGTGCCAGCAGTGATGAGGGGGATAACCAAGAC.

At least ten counts were recorded for this clone. Gene and germline names: mouse. Read coverage stops 4 residues before the CDR3 terminus; the germline J gene supplies the remainder. The V and J genes are TRBV1 and TRBJ1-4; no clear D gene. V lost 6 bases, J lost 4 bases, and 9 bases lay in between. CDR3 length equals 13 residues. The germline gives CDR1 NSQYPW, CDR2 LRSPGD (reference sequence). The CDR3 reads CTCRETNNERLFF. The covered CDR3 bases are TGCACCTGCAGGGAGACAAACAACGAA.

This clone was picked up many times. Genes here carry mouse names. From the germline J gene comes the end of the CDR3, since the read stops 4 residues before it. The genes are TRBV19 and TRBJ2-7; TRBD2 might be the D (5 bases). Trimming removed 4 bases at V and 0 bases at J, with 8 bases between. CDR1 and CDR2 (germline): FNHDT, SITEND (reference sequence). The CDR3 is made up of 13 amino acids. Incomplete CDR3 DNA: TGTGCCAGCAGTCCTGGGAGCTCCTAT. Translated, it gives CASSPGSSY. The whole CDR3 reads CASSPGSSYEQYF.

This clone was counted between two and nine times. Gene names follow the mouse nomenclature. The CDR3 is cut off 4 residues early in the read; its end comes from the germline J gene. The chain carries TRBV19 and TRBJ2-3; a weak D match, TRBD1 (5 bases). Trimming removed 4 bases from V and 0 bases from J, with 12 bases in between. The CDR3 has 15 residues. The germline gives CDR1 FNHDT, CDR2 SITEND (reference sequence). The CDR3 DNA, read in part, is TGTGCCAGCAGTCCCGACAGACCTAGTGCAGAA. Encoded protein: CASSPDRPSAE. The full CDR3 is CASSPDRPSAETLYF.

This clone was found many times. The protein in this entry is translated from the DNA; at residue 11 it differs from the protein listed in TCRdb. Mouse germline and gene names are used. The CDR3 goes on 3 residues after the read ends, and that part is filled in from the germline J gene. The chain recombines TRBV13-3 with TRBJ1-3, with a weak D call TRBD1 (5 bases). This CDR3 contains 14 residues. Germline CDR1 NNHDY, CDR2 SYVADS. V gave up 5 bases and J gave up 0 bases, with 9 bases separating them. CDR3 sequence: CASRGGDSGNTLYF. The CDR3 DNA, read in part, is TGTGCCAGCAGGGGAGGGGATTCTGGAAATACG.

This clone was detected a few times. Gene and germline names: mouse. The CDR3 end is not reached by the read, which stops 4 residues before it; the germline J gene fills it in. This sequence joins TRBV1 and TRBJ2-4; 8 bases fit TRBD2. Germline V CDR1 and CDR2: NSQYPW, LRSPGD (reference sequence). The CDR3 spans 14 residues. V dropped 4 bases and J dropped 0; count of bases not matched to a gene: 0. This CDR3 is CTCSDWGSQNTLYF. Partial CDR3 DNA: TGCACCTGCAGTGACTGGGGGAGTCAAAAC.

Note on this clone: The genes are named according to mouse. Read data end 4 residues before the CDR3 end; the end is taken from the germline J gene. The chain employs TRBV13-2 and TRBJ1-4, with 9 nucleotides matching TRBD1. Germline V gene sequence: CDR1 NNHNN, CDR2 SYGAGS (reference sequence). CDR3 size: 15 residues. Trimming at V came to 2 bases and at J to 6 bases, leaving 5 bases not matched to a gene. CDR3 amino acids: CASGEAGTGHERLFF. CDR3 DNA (partial): TGTGCCAGCGGTGAAGCCGGGACAGGGCACGAA.

On this clone: Each gene name is a mouse one. The CDR3 sequence: CASSFGTEVFF. The CDR3 DNA, read in part, is TGTGCAAGCAGCTTTGGCACA. The rearrangement links TRBV16 to TRBJ1-1; D is uncertain. Read sequence stops 4 residues before the CDR3 end, and the germline J gene provides the missing end. V was trimmed by 3 bases and J by 4 bases, leaving 3 bases between them. Germline V lookup: CDR1 SGHSA, CDR2 FRNQAP. The CDR3 is 11 residues long.

This clone was observed at least ten times. The listed genes are named as in mouse. The covered CDR3 bases are TGTGCCAGCAGACTGGGGGGGATCTAT. Residues: CASRLGGIY. The full CDR3 protein reads CASRLGGIYEQYF. The chain recombines TRBV13-3 with TRBJ2-7; 10 bases map to TRBD2. The read is 4 residues too short to cover the CDR3 end, so that end is filled in from the germline J gene. Germline CDR1 and CDR2: NNHDY and SYVADS. This CDR3 is built from 13 residues. V lost 5 bases and J lost 3; bases outside the gene matches: 2.

This clone was seen repeatedly, ten times or more. The gene names here belong to mouse. The read ends 4 residues shy of where the CDR3 ends; the end is completed using the germline J gene. The chain recombines TRBV13-2 with TRBJ2-1; tentatively, D is TRBD1 (6 bases). Per germline, CDR1 NNHNN and CDR2 SYGAGS (reference sequence). This CDR3 comprises 11 residues. CDR3 residues: CASGQGAEQFF. The CDR3 bases that were read are TGTGCCAGCGGACAGGGCGCT.

Remarks on this clone: Mouse germline and gene names are used. The CDR3 goes on 4 residues after the read ends, and that part is filled in from the germline J gene. The rearrangement uses TRBV13-1 and TRBJ2-1, with D perhaps matching TRBD2 (5 bases). There are 12 residues in the CDR3. The germline V gene has CDR1 NSHNY and CDR2 SYGAGN. The covered CDR3 bases are TGTGCCAGCAGTGATGTGGGGGCT. It specifies CASSDVGA. From start to end, the CDR3 is CASSDVGAEQFF.

This clone was observed a handful of times. Gene labels here are mouse ones. Read coverage stops 4 residues before the CDR3 terminus; the germline J gene supplies the remainder. The chain joins TRBV1 to TRBJ1-1; TRBD1 agrees at 8 bases. V lost 4 bases and J lost 4; bases outside the gene matches: 5. This CDR3 region has 14 residues. Germline V gene lookup returns CDR1 NSQYPW and CDR2 LRSPGD (reference sequence). The DNA read from the CDR3 is TGCACCTGCAGTGGAAACAGGGGGGTCACA. This gives the protein CTCSGNRGVT. The full CDR3 protein is CTCSGNRGVTEVFF.

This clone was recorded a few times. The gene symbols are mouse symbols. Incomplete CDR3 DNA: TGTGCCAGCGGTGAGCTCCCGGGACAGGGAAACAACGAA. This gives the protein CASGELPGQGNNE. The entire CDR3 is CASGELPGQGNNERLFF. The chain carries TRBV13-2 and TRBJ1-4, with TRBD1 identical over 9 bases. The sequence runs out 4 residues before the end of the CDR3; the remainder is reconstructed from the germline J gene. CDR3 length equals 17 residues. Trimming cost V 2 bases and J 4 bases; bases outside gene matches: 9. Germline-derived CDR1 and CDR2 are NNHNN and SYGAGS (reference sequence).

Of note for this clone: Gene and germline names: mouse. The read ends 4 residues shy of where the CDR3 ends; the end is completed using the germline J gene. The rearrangement uses TRBV19 and TRBJ2-4; 7 bases are a match to TRBD2. Germline lookup yields CDR1 FNHDT and CDR2 SITEND (reference sequence). The ends lost 5 bases at V and 0 bases at J; junction bases unmatched: 3. This CDR3 region has 14 residues. This CDR3 reads CASSLWGSQNTLYF. The part of the CDR3 DNA that was read is TGTGCCAGCAGCCTCTGGGGGAGTCAAAAC.

About this clone itself: Mouse gene names and germline throughout. The CDR3 goes on 4 residues after the read ends, and that part is filled in from the germline J gene. V usage is TRBV19 and J usage is TRBJ2-1; D is unresolved. CDR1 and CDR2 (germline): FNHDT, SITEND (reference sequence). V lost 4 bases and J 5 bases, leaving 7 bases between the germline ends. CDR3 size: 12 residues. The CDR3 is CASSAPDAEQFF. The covered CDR3 bases are TGTGCCAGCAGTGCCCCAGATGCT.

This clone was counted between two and nine times. Germline and genes here are mouse. The read ends 4 residues before the CDR3 terminus; that terminus is restored from the germline J gene. V and J are TRBV13-2 and TRBJ2-3; 13 bases agree with TRBD2. With V trimmed by 6 bases and J by 0 bases, 4 bases remained unmatched. CDR3 length: 16 residues. Germline assignment: CDR1 NNHNN and CDR2 SYGAGS (reference sequence). CDR3 loop: CASARDWGGSAETLYF. Partial CDR3 DNA: TGTGCCAGCGCCCGGGACTGGGGGGGTAGTGCAGAA.

Many counts were recorded for this clone. The gene symbols are mouse symbols. The read comes to an end 4 residues before the CDR3 does, leaving the germline J gene to fill in the end. This chain links TRBV1 with TRBJ2-3; 8 positions agree with TRBD2. J gave up 0 bases and V 8 bases, and 1 base lay outside the gene matches. The germline gives CDR1 NSQYPW, CDR2 LRSPGD (reference sequence). CDR3 length: 13 residues. Here the CDR3 reads CTCGGASAETLYF. Incomplete CDR3 DNA: TGCACCTGCGGGGGGGCTAGTGCAGAA.

This clone has just a few counts. The gene names given are mouse names. Read coverage stops 4 residues before the CDR3 terminus; the germline J gene supplies the remainder. This chain joins TRBV19 and TRBJ2-4; 11 nucleotides align to TRBD2. In germline, CDR1 is FNHDT, CDR2 SITEND (reference sequence). The CDR3 consists of 15 residues. CDR3 DNA (partial): TGTGCCAGCAGTCCGGGACTGGGGGCCGAAAAC. Its protein product is CASSPGLGAEN. The CDR3 in its entirety is CASSPGLGAENTLYF.